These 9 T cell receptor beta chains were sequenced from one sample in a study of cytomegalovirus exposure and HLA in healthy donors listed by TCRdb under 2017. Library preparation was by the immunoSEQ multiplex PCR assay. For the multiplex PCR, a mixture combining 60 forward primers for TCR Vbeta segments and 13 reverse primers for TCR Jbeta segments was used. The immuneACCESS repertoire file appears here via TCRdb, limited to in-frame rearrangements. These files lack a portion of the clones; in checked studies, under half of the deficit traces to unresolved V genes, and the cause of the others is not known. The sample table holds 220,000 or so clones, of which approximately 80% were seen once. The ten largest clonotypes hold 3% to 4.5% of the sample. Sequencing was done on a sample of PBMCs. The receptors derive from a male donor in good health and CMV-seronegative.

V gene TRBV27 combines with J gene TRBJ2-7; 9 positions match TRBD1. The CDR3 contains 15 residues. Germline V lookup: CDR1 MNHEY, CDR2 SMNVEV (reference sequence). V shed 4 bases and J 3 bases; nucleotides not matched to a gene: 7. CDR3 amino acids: CASSSKQGADYEQYF. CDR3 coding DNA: TGTGCCAGCAGTTCCAAACAGGGGGCGGACTACGAGCAGTACTTC.

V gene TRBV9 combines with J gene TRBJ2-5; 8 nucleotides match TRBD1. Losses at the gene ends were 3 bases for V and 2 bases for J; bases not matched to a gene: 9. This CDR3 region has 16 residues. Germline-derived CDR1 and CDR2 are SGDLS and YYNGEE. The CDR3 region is CASSAGTGLPQETQYF. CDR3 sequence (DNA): TGTGCCAGCAGCGCGGGGACAGGCCTTCCGCAAGAGACCCAGTACTTC.

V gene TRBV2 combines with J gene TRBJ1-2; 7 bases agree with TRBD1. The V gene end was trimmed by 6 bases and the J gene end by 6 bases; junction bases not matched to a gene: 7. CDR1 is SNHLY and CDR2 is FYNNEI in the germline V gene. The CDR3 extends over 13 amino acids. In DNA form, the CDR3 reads TGTGCCAGCAGCCAGGGGGGATTGGATGGCTACACCTTC. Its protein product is CASSQGGLDGYTF.

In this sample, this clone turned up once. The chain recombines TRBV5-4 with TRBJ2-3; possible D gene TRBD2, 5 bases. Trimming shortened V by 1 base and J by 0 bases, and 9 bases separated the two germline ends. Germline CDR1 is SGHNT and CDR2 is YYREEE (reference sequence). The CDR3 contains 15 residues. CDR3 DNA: TGTGCCAGCAGCTTGCGGCTAGCAAGCACAGATACGCAGTATTTT. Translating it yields CASSLRLASTDTQYF.

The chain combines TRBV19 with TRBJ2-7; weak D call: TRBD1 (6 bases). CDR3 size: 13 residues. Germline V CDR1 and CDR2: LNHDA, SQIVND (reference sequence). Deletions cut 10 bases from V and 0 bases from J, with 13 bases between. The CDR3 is CATQGDNSYEQYF. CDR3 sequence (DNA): TGTGCCACCCAAGGGGACAACTCCTACGAGCAGTACTTC.

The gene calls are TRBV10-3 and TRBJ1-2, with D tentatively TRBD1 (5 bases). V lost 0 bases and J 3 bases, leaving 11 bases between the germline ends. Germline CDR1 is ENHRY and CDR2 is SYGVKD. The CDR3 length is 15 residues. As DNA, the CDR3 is TGTGCCATCAGTGAGTCGAGCGTCAGGGACTATGGCTACACCTTC. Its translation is CAISESSVRDYGYTF.

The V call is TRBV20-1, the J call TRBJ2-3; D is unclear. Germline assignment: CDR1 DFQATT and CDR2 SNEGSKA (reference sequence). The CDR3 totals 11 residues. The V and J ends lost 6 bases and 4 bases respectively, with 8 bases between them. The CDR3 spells CSARNADTQYF. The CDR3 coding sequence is TGCAGTGCGAGGAATGCAGATACGCAGTATTTT.

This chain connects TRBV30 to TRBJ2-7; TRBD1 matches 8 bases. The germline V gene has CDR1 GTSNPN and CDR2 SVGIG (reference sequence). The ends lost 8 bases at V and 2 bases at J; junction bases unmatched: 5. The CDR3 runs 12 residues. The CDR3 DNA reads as TGTGCCCGATGGACAGGGACCTACGAGCAGTACTTC. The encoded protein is CARWTGTYEQYF.

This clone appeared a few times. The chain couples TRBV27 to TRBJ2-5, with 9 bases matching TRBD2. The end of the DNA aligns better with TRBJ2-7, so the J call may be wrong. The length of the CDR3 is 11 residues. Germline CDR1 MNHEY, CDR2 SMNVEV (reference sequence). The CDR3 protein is CASSGNYEQYF. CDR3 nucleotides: TGTGCCTCTAGCGGGAACTACGAGCAGTACTTC.